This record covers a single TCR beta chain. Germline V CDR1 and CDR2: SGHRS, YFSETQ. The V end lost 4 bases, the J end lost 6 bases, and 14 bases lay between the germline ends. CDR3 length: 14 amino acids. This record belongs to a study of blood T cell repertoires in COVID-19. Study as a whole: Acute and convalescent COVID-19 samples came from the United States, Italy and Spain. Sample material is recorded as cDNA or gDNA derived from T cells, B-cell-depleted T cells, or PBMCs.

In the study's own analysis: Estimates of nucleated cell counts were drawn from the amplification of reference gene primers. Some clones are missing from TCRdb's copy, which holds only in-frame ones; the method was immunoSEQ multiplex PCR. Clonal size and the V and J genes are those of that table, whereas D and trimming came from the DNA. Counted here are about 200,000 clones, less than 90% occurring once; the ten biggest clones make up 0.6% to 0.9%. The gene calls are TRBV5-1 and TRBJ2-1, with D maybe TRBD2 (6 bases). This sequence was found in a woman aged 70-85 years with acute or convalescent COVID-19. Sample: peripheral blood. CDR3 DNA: TGCGCCAGCAGCGCGGGGACCGTCGCCAATGAGCAGTTCTTC. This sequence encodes CASSAGTVANEQFF.